These 12 T cell receptor beta chains were sequenced from one sample in a study of blood T cell repertoires in COVID-19. The assay was immunoSEQ multiplex PCR, and TCRdb's table has in-frame clones only and misses some. Among hundreds of thousands of clones, about four fifths were seen once, and the ten largest hold about 5.3%. Material for sequencing was PBMCs or T cells enriched from blood (not recorded which). Receptors were obtained from a woman in her forties or fifties who had been exposed to COVID-19.

V and J are TRBV28 and TRBJ1-3; D ambiguous. The CDR3 is 15 amino acids. Germline assignment: CDR1 MDHEN and CDR2 SYDVKM. Between the trimmed V and J ends, which lost 4 bases and 1 base, there was a span of 11 bases. The CDR3 reads CASSYGSKSGNTIYF. Here the CDR3 DNA reads TGTGCCAGCAGTTACGGGTCCAAATCTGGAAACACCATATATTTT.

The rearrangement links TRBV2 to TRBJ2-2; the match to TRBD2 covers 8 bases. J lost 4 bases, V lost 6 bases, and 7 bases had no gene match. Per the germline V gene, CDR1 is SNHLY and CDR2 is FYNNEI. This CDR3 is built from 15 residues. The CDR3 loop is CASSDGTRITGELFF. The CDR3 DNA reads as TGTGCCAGCAGCGACGGGACTAGAATCACCGGGGAGCTGTTTTTT. Variable domain in full (rest from reference TRBV2 and TRBJ2-2): EPEVTQTPSHQVTQMGQEVILRCVPISNHLYFYWYRQILGQKVEFLVSFYNNEISEKSEIFDDQFSVERPDGSNFTLKIRSTKLEDSAMYFCASSDGTRITGELFFGEGSRLTVL.

This chain joins TRBV5-1 and TRBJ1-1; the D gene is possibly TRBD1 (6 bases). This CDR3 spans 13 amino acids. CDR1 and CDR2 from the germline V gene are SGHRS and YFSETQ. The V end was cut by 4 bases, the J end by 4 bases, with 11 bases between. CDR3 amino acids: CASSRTELTEAFF. CDR3 sequence (DNA): TGCGCCAGCAGCCGGACAGAACTCACTGAAGCTTTCTTT.

This chain uses TRBV7-8 with TRBJ1-1; 8 nucleotides match TRBD1. CDR1 SGHVS and CDR2 FQNEAQ come from the germline V gene. The CDR3 runs to 12 residues. V shed 5 bases and J 10 bases; nucleotides not matched to a gene: 6. CDR3 loop: CASSLGQGRAFF. The CDR3 region has the DNA TGTGCCAGCAGCCTCGGACAGGGAAGAGCTTTCTTT. The full variable domain, rest sourced from reference TRBV7-8 and TRBJ1-1, is GAGVSQSPRYKVAKRGQDVALRCDPISGHVSLFWYQQALGQGPEFLTYFQNEAQLDKSGLPSDRFFAERPEGSVSTLKIQRTQQEDSAVYLCASSLGQGRAFFGQGTRLTVV.

This clone was seen just once. This chain's CDR3 is CASSLSPDEYRSSYEQYF. The DNA for the CDR3 is TGTGCCAGCAGCTTATCCCCAGACGAGTACAGGAGCTCCTACGAGCAGTACTTC. This rearrangement joins TRBV7-3 to TRBJ2-7; D may be TRBD1 (5 bases). There are 18 residues in the CDR3. Between the trimmed V and J ends, which lost 2 bases and 0 bases, there was a span of 20 bases. Looked up from germline, CDR1 is SGHTA and CDR2 is FQGTGA.

The gene calls are TRBV7-9 and TRBJ2-7; 12 bases line up with TRBD2. V dropped 0 bases and J dropped 7; count of bases not matched to a gene: 7. Germline CDR1 SEHNR, CDR2 FQNEAQ (reference sequence). The length of the CDR3 is 16 residues. The CDR3 here is CASSLATSGGHREQYF. The DNA for the CDR3 is TGTGCCAGCAGCTTAGCAACTAGCGGGGGGCATCGGGAGCAGTACTTC. The whole variable domain, filled in from reference TRBV7-9 and TRBJ2-7, reads DTGVSQNPRHKITKRGQNVTFRCDPISEHNRLYWYRQTLGQGPEFLTYFQNEAQLEKSRLLSDRFSAERPKGSFSTLEIQRTEQGDSAMYLCASSLATSGGHREQYFGPGTRLTVT.

As DNA, the CDR3 is TGTGCCAGCAGTTATCGGACCGGGACAGCGAACACTGAAGCTTTCTTT. Amino acids: CASSYRTGTANTEAFF. The rearrangement joins TRBV6-5 to TRBJ1-1; 7 bases map to TRBD1. Trimming removed 3 bases from V and 1 base from J; junction bases left unmatched: 8. There are 16 residues in the CDR3. Germline V gene data show CDR1 as MNHEY and CDR2 as SVGAGI.

V gene TRBV2 combines with J gene TRBJ1-3; TRBD1 matches at 9 bases. This CDR3 contains 14 residues. The germline CDR1 and CDR2 sequences are SNHLY and FYNNEI. J lost 4 bases, V lost 6 bases, and 4 bases had no gene match. CDR3 DNA: TGTGCCAGCAGGGGACAGGGACTCGGAAACACCATATATTTT. Translated: CASRGQGLGNTIYF.

The genes are TRBV6-6 and TRBJ2-5, with D possibly TRBD2 on 6 matching bases. Germline loops: CDR1 MNHNY, CDR2 SVGAGI (reference sequence). V lost 2 bases, J lost 5 bases, and 9 bases lay in between. This CDR3 comprises 13 residues. CDR3 in DNA: TGTGCCAGCAGTTACAATCGGGGGGAGACCCAGTACTTC. It is translated as CASSYNRGETQYF.

CDR3 loop: CASKEDAKRGNTIYF. The CDR3 bases are TGTGCCAGCAAGGAGGACGCGAAAAGAGGAAACACCATATATTTT. The V and J genes are TRBV2 and TRBJ1-3; unclear D gene. The CDR3 extends over 15 amino acids. Germline assignment: CDR1 SNHLY and CDR2 FYNNEI. V lost 7 bases and J lost 4, with 17 bases in between.

The chain links TRBV9 to TRBJ1-2; no clear D gene. V was clipped by 4 bases and J by 4 bases, with 23 bases between them. The CDR3 spans 17 residues. Germline CDR1 SGDLS, CDR2 YYNGEE. The CDR3 protein is CASSPTGEALSSYGYTF. The CDR3 coding sequence is TGTGCCAGCAGCCCGACGGGTGAGGCCCTCTCCTCCTATGGCTACACCTTC.

V gene TRBV9 combines with J gene TRBJ1-2; TRBD1 might be the D (6 bases). Germline V CDR1 and CDR2: SGDLS, YYNGEE. Between the trimmed V and J ends, which lost 4 bases and 5 bases, there was a span of 15 bases. The CDR3 runs 14 residues. The CDR3 reads CASSRSGVGYGYTF. The CDR3 nucleotides read TGTGCCAGCAGCCGCTCAGGGGTGGGGTATGGCTACACCTTC.